The rows below give T cell receptor beta chains drawn from one sample of a study of blood T cell repertoires in COVID-19. Here immunoSEQ multiplex PCR was the method, and the copy in TCRdb shows in-frame clones only, minus some. This table has just over 650,000 clones, more than 80% appearing once. Material for sequencing was peripheral blood. The origin of the receptors is a woman aged 18-30 years with acute or convalescent COVID-19. Both conserved end residues are part of each CDR3. The D gene is left open where the match is weak. Clone size is shown for a subset of rows, as once, few, many or a class of expanded clone.

>TRBV4-1|TRBJ1-2|NA|NA
TGCGCCAGCAGCCACGGGGGGTACTATGGCTACACCTTC
CASSHGGYYGYTF
>TRBV11-2|TRBJ1-2|NA|NA
TGTGCCAGCAGCCCTCGGTTCGTGCCTAACTATGGCTACACCTTC
CASSPRFVPNYGYTF
>TRBV12-5|TRBJ2-3|NA|NA
TGTGCTAGTGGTTGGAGCCCAGATACGCAGTATTTT
CASGWSPDTQYF
>TRBV9|TRBJ2-2|NA|TRBD1
TGTGCCAGCAGCGGGAGCGGACAGGGAGGCACCGGGGAGCTGTTTTTT
CASSGSGQGGTGELFF
>TRBV2|TRBJ2-5|NA|TRBD2
TGTGCCAGCAGGAGCGGGGGGCAAGAGACCCAGTACTTC
CASRSGGQETQYF
>TRBV2|TRBJ1-5|NA|TRBD1
TGTGCCAGCAGTGAAGCAGGGGGACAGGGGAATCAGCCCCAGCATTTT
CASSEAGGQGNQPQHF
>TRBV5-1|TRBJ1-2|NA|NA
TGCGCCAGCAGCTTGCGCCTCGGGGAAAATGGCTACACCTTC
CASSLRLGENGYTF
>TRBV19|TRBJ1-1|NA|NA
TGTGCCAGTAGTCTAAAACAGCTGTACACTGAAGCTTTCTTT
CASSLKQLYTEAFF
>TRBV27|TRBJ1-4|NA|NA
TGTGCCAGCAGTTCCCTCTCATTACGGGCGGAGGGAAAACTGTTTTTT
CASSSLSLRAEGKLFF
>TRBV7-9|TRBJ2-1|NA|TRBD2
TGTGCCAGCAGCTCCGGGACTAGCGGGGGTATTAACTACAATGAGCAGTTCTTC
CASSSGTSGGINYNEQFF
>TRBV10-3|TRBJ1-3|NA|NA
TGTGCCATCAGTGAGGGCCGCTTCTCTGGAAACACCATATATTTT
CAISEGRFSGNTIYF
>TRBV12-3/TRBV12-4|TRBJ1-1|NA|NA
TGTGCCAGCAGTATACTTGGTGAAGCTTTCTTT
CASSILGEAFF
>TRBV6-2/TRBV6-3|TRBJ2-1|NA|TRBD1
TGTGCCAGCAGTTACTCAGGGCCAGGGGGTACCTACAATGAGCAGTTCTTC
CASSYSGPGGTYNEQFF
>TRBV15|TRBJ1-4|NA|NA
TGTGCCACCAGCAGTTTGGGAAGGGAGTATGAAAAACTGTTTTTT
CATSSLGREYEKLFF
>TRBV9|TRBJ1-6|NA|TRBD1
TGTGCCAGCAGCGCGCAGGGGGCAGATAATTCACCCCTCCACTTT
CASSAQGADNSPLHF
>TRBV12-5|TRBJ1-5|NA|TRBD1
TGTGCTAGTGGTTTGGTACAGGGACAGGGTGTGCGACAGCCCCAGCATTTT
CASGLVQGQGVRQPQHF
>TRBV9|TRBJ2-5|NA|TRBD2
TGTGCCAGCAGCCCCCGGACTAGCTCAGAGACCCAGTACTTC
CASSPRTSSETQYF
>TRBV7-8|TRBJ1-1|NA|NA
TGTGCCAGCAGCCCCGGGTCGAAACCCCTAATGAACACTGAAGCTTTCTTT
CASSPGSKPLMNTEAFF
>TRBV19|TRBJ1-5|NA|TRBD1
TGTGCCAGTATCGACAGGGGGCTCGGCAATCAGCCCCAGCATTTT
CASIDRGLGNQPQHF
>TRBV7-9|TRBJ1-2|NA|NA
TGTGCCAGCAGCCCCGGAGGGAGGGTCGTGGACAGACACTATGGCTACACCTTC
CASSPGGRVVDRHYGYTF
>TRBV27|TRBJ1-2|NA|NA
TGTGCCAGCAGTACGGTAGGGGGTCCATCTTATAACTATGGCTACACCTTC
CASSTVGGPSYNYGYTF
>TRBV7-6|TRBJ1-4|NA|TRBD1
TGTGCCAGCAGCTTACCGACAGGGGGGCATGAAAAACTGTTTTTT
CASSLPTGGHEKLFF
>TRBV28|TRBJ2-2|NA|NA
TGTGCCAGCAGTTTACCCAGGGGAAACACCGGGGAGCTGTTTTTT
CASSLPRGNTGELFF
>TRBV29-1|TRBJ1-1|NA|NA
TGCAGCGCCACAGAGAACACTGAAGCTTTCTTT
CSATENTEAFF
>TRBV28|TRBJ2-7|NA|NA
TGTGCCAGCAGTTTACACCCCGGGGGCTACGAGCAGTACTTC
CASSLHPGGYEQYF
>TRBV15|TRBJ1-1|NA|NA
TGTGCCACCAGCGCACAGGTGAACACTGAAGCTTTCTTT
CATSAQVNTEAFF
>TRBV7-9|TRBJ2-3|NA|TRBD2
TGTGCCAGCAGCCCTGGACTAGCGGGGTTCACAGATACGCAGTATTTT
CASSPGLAGFTDTQYF
>TRBV5-6|TRBJ1-5|NA|NA
TGTGCCAGCAGCTTGGAAAGGGCAGGGAACCAGCATTTT
CASSLERAGNQHF
>TRBV5-1|TRBJ2-1|NA|TRBD1
TGCGCCAGCACCCCCTTGGCGGGACAGGACAATGAGCAGTTCTTC
CASTPLAGQDNEQFF
>TRBV5-1|TRBJ2-1|NA|TRBD2
TGCGCCAGCAGCTTGGATGCTAGCGGGGGGCACAATGAGCAGTTCTTC
CASSLDASGGHNEQFF
>TRBV7-2|TRBJ1-1|NA|NA
TGTGCCAGCAGCTTAGATCAGGTCGGAGCTTTCTTT
CASSLDQVGAFF
>TRBV6-5|TRBJ2-1|NA|NA
TGTGCCAGCAGCCGGTCCCGCTCCTACAATGAGCAGTTCTTC
CASSRSRSYNEQFF
>TRBV2|TRBJ1-5|once|NA
TGTGCCAGCTCGGGTCAGCGGACTTTGCCCCAGCATTTT
CASSGQRTLPQHF
>TRBV6-2/TRBV6-3|TRBJ1-1|NA|NA
TGTGCCAGCAGTGGCAGGGGCGGGACTGAAGCTTTCTTT
CASSGRGGTEAFF
>TRBV11-3|TRBJ2-5|NA|NA
TGTGCCAGCAGCTTAGGTCCAGGGGGGCAAGAGACCCAGTACTTC
CASSLGPGGQETQYF
>TRBV12-5|TRBJ1-3|NA|NA
TGTGCTAGTGGCCGGGACACTGGAAACACCATATATTTT
CASGRDTGNTIYF
>TRBV28|TRBJ1-2|NA|TRBD1
TGTGCCAGCAGTTCCGGGACAGGCTTCGGCTATGGCTACACCTTC
CASSSGTGFGYGYTF
>TRBV27|TRBJ1-1|NA|NA
TGTGCCAGCAGTTTAGGGGCAGGGGTGGGTACTGAAGCTTTCTTT
CASSLGAGVGTEAFF
>TRBV7-2|TRBJ1-1|NA|NA
TGTGCCAGCAGTCCTAACAGGAGATCCACTGAAGCTTTCTTT
CASSPNRRSTEAFF
>TRBV24-1|TRBJ2-4|NA|TRBD2
TGTGCCACCAGTGCTCCCGGGGGGATTCAGTACTTC
CATSAPGGIQYF
>TRBV21-1|TRBJ2-7|NA|NA
TGTGCCAGCAGCAATGTAGGGGCAGACCCCTACGAGCAGTACTTC
CASSNVGADPYEQYF
>TRBV5-1|TRBJ1-6|NA|NA
TGCGCCAGCAGCGACGGGACAAGAAATAATTCACCCCTCCACTTT
CASSDGTRNNSPLHF
>TRBV6-1|TRBJ1-2|NA|NA
TGTGCCAGCAGTGAACCCCCGGACGGGGTCGATCGCTACACCTTC
CASSEPPDGVDRYTF
>TRBV5-1|TRBJ1-1|NA|NA
TGCGCCAGCAGCTTGGGTGAGTCAGGGCCTTCAGAAGCTTTCTTT
CASSLGESGPSEAFF
>TRBV24-1|TRBJ2-7|NA|TRBD1
TGTGCCACCAGTGATTCGGACAGGAGTCGTCTTTCCGAGCAGTACTTC
CATSDSDRSRLSEQYF
>TRBV9|TRBJ1-3|few|NA
TGTGCCAGCAGCGTAGTCGAGGGCGGAAACACCATATATTTT
CASSVVEGGNTIYF
>TRBV19|TRBJ1-2|few|TRBD1
TGTGCCAGTAGTGCCGCGCAGGGGGCTTTTGATGGCTACACCTTC
CASSAAQGAFDGYTF
>TRBV6-5|TRBJ1-2|NA|NA
TGTGCCAGCAGTCCCAACCGGGGCTATGGCTACACCTTC
CASSPNRGYGYTF
>TRBV27|TRBJ2-7|few|TRBD1
TGTGCCAGCAGTTTAAGCACAGGGGGGAACTACGAGCAGTACTTC
CASSLSTGGNYEQYF
>TRBV11-2|TRBJ1-2|NA|NA
TGTGCCAGCAGCTTATTTGCGGGTGCCTATGGCTACACCTTC
CASSLFAGAYGYTF